These 20 T cell receptor beta chains were all obtained from the same sample, sequenced in a study of T-cell reconstitution after alpha-beta-depleted transplantation in children. Unique molecular identifiers tagged the TCRbeta library. Each CDR3 protein is one row after TCRdb ran MiXCR on the PCR reads. The table shows about 610,000 distinct CDR3 sequences, with 10% occurring only once. The sample in question was PBMCs from the stem cell graft donor, obtained from the stem cell graft. Receptor source: a human donor who donated a stem cell graft to a child with acute myeloid leukemia.

This clonotype came up many times. CDR3 protein: CSVSAGLKETQYF. In nucleotides, the CDR3 is TGCAGCGTGTCCGCCGGCTTAAAAGAGACCCAGTACTTC. V usage is TRBV29-1 and J usage is TRBJ2-5; D gene unclear. The CDR3 consists of 13 residues. In germline, CDR1 is SQVTM, CDR2 ANQGSEA. V was trimmed by 6 bases and J by 3 bases, leaving 14 bases between them.

This clonotype was counted only a few times. V gene TRBV7-6 combines with J gene TRBJ2-3; D is tentatively TRBD1 or TRBD2 (6 bases each). This CDR3 comprises 18 residues. Looked up from germline, CDR1 is SGHVS and CDR2 is FNYEAQ. V was shortened by 6 bases and J by 0 bases, with 22 bases between the two germline ends. This CDR3 is CASRPLGGSSLSTDTQYF. Here the CDR3 DNA reads TGTGCCAGCAGACCATTAGGGGGGTCTTCCCTTAGCACAGATACGCAGTATTTT.

V is TRBV21-1 and J is TRBJ2-5; the table calls TRBD1, which could not be checked here. TRBV21-1 constitutes a pseudogene. The CDR3 runs 17 residues. The CDR3 coding sequence is TGTGCCAGCAGCAAAGGGAGAGAGGACAGGGACCCTGAGACCCAGTACTTC. As protein: CASSKGREDRDPETQYF.

The table lists this clonotype with a few counts. The chain joins TRBV10-3 to TRBJ2-5, with 8 nucleotides matching TRBD2. Germline trimming cut 11 bases from V and 2 bases from J; bases unmatched to any gene: 4. Germline CDR1 is ENHRY and CDR2 is SYGVKD. There are 12 residues in the CDR3. CDR3 sequence reads: CAGGGSQETQYF. The CDR3 DNA reads TGTGCCGGCGGGGGGAGTCAAGAGACCCAGTACTTC.

The V call is TRBV6-2 or TRBV6-3, the J call TRBJ2-2; D possibly corresponds to TRBD2 (6 bases). Trimming took 6 bases from V and 5 from J, leaving 19 bases between them. Germline lookup yields CDR1 MNHEY and CDR2 SVGEGT. The CDR3 sequence is 16 residues long. In DNA form, the CDR3 reads TGTGCCAGCAGCCGCGCCGGCGGGACCGAAACCGGGGAGCTGTTTTTT. Translation gives CASSRAGGTETGELFF.

The chain links TRBV12-5 to TRBJ2-5, with D perhaps matching TRBD2 (5 bases). CDR1 LGHNT and CDR2 FRNRAP come from the germline V gene. V lost 1 base, J lost 7 bases, and 16 bases lay in between. This CDR3 comprises 15 residues. CDR3 nucleotides: TGTGCTAGTGGTTTGGACCTCGACTCCGCGGGGACCCAGTACTTC. Translated: CASGLDLDSAGTQYF.

The CDR3 sequence: CASSQRGPGTRNNEQFF. CDR3 DNA: TGTGCCAGCAGCCAACGGGGGCCTGGGACGAGAAACAATGAGCAGTTCTTC. V and J are TRBV14 and TRBJ2-1; D may be TRBD1 or TRBD2 (6 bases each). Germline CDR1 and CDR2: SGHDN and FVKESK. V was shortened by 2 bases and J by 5 bases, with 19 bases between the two germline ends. This CDR3 has 17 amino acids.

This clonotype was recorded many times. This chain uses TRBV5-4 with TRBJ2-2; D is undetermined. This CDR3 is 17 amino acids long. Germline loops: CDR1 SGHNT, CDR2 YYREEE (reference sequence). V was trimmed by 4 bases and J by 1 base, leaving 17 bases between them. In DNA, the CDR3 is TGTGCCAGCAGCCCGCCCGGTAGGCAGTGGAACACCGGGGAGCTGTTTTTT. It codes for CASSPPGRQWNTGELFF.

This clonotype was detected only a few times. The rearrangement joins TRBV29-1 to TRBJ2-1; TRBD2 agrees at 13 bases. Germline assignment: CDR1 SQVTM and CDR2 ANQGSEA. J lost 0 bases, V lost 6 bases, and 11 bases had no gene match. The CDR3 has 18 residues. The CDR3 DNA reads as TGCAGCGTAATACCGGGACTAGCGGGACCAAGCTCCTACAATGAGCAGTTCTTC. Protein product: CSVIPGLAGPSSYNEQFF.

This clonotype occurred a few times. This chain uses TRBV9 with TRBJ2-7; a weak D match, TRBD2 (6 bases). The CDR3 is 15 amino acids. Germline CDR1 SGDLS, CDR2 YYNGEE. V was cut by 3 bases and J by 2 bases, with 15 bases left in between. The CDR3 sequence: CASSESPSVAYEQYF. CDR3 in DNA: TGTGCCAGCAGCGAATCTCCTAGCGTCGCCTACGAGCAGTACTTC.

This clonotype occurred a few times. Germline is not matched at one junction end, which may reflect a read error. J is TRBJ1-5 and V is TRBV12-5, with a tentative D call TRBD1 (6 bases). CDR1 and CDR2 (germline): LGHNT, FRNRAP. The CDR3 consists of 9 residues. CDR3 protein: CAPGAVLAF. CDR3 DNA sequence: TGTGCCCCGGGGGCAGTCCTAGCATTT. Full variable domain (missing parts from reference TRBV12-5 and TRBJ1-5): DARVTQTPRHKVTEMGQEVTMRCQPILGHNTVFWYRQTMMQGLELLAYFRNRAPLDDSGMPKDRFSAEMPDATLATLKIQPSEPRDSAVYFCAPGAVLAFGDGTRLSIL.

This clonotype was picked up many times. V is TRBV15 and J is TRBJ2-7; TRBD2 matches 7 bases. Germline-derived CDR1 and CDR2 are LNHNV and YYDKDF (reference sequence). This CDR3 contains 14 residues. J was trimmed by 1 base and V by 5 bases; bases with no gene match: 5. The CDR3 bases are TGTGCCACCAGCGTGGGGACTAAGTCCTACGAGCAGTACTTC. It yields the protein CATSVGTKSYEQYF.

The chain employs TRBV5-1 and TRBJ2-5; the D gene is possibly TRBD2 (6 bases). This CDR3 spans 16 amino acids. Per germline, CDR1 SGHRS and CDR2 YFSETQ. Trimming pared 3 bases from V and 2 bases from J, leaving 17 bases between. The CDR3 region is CASSSARDFFQETQYF. In DNA form, the CDR3 reads TGCGCCAGCAGCTCAGCCCGGGACTTTTTTCAAGAGACCCAGTACTTC. The full variable domain, its missing parts supplied by reference TRBV5-1 and TRBJ2-5, is KAGVTQTPRYLIKTRGQQVTLSCSPISGHRSVSWYQQTPGQGLQFLFEYFSETQRNKGNFPGRFSGRQFSNSRSEMNVSTLELGDSALYLCASSSARDFFQETQYFGPGTRLLVL.

This clonotype was recorded many times. The chain employs TRBV4-3 and TRBJ2-2; no clear D. V was cut by 1 base and J by 0 bases, with 3 bases left in between. CDR1 is LGHNA and CDR2 is YSLEER in the germline V gene. The CDR3 has 14 amino acids. The CDR3 reads CASSQGPNTGELFF. The CDR3 nucleotides are TGCGCCAGCAGCCAAGGGCCGAACACCGGGGAGCTGTTTTTT.

The V gene is TRBV29-1, the J gene TRBJ2-7, with D tentatively TRBD1 or TRBD2 (5 bases each). The V gene's germline CDR1 is SQVTM and CDR2 ANQGSEA. The CDR3 runs to 12 residues. The CDR3 sequence: CSGLGPSYEQYF. CDR3 coding DNA: TGCTCAGGGTTGGGACCTTCCTACGAGCAGTACTTC.

The chain uses TRBV24-1 and TRBJ2-1, with 7 bases fitting TRBD2. Germline CDR1 and CDR2: KGHDR and SFDVKD. J lost 5 bases, V lost 4 bases, and 10 bases had no gene match. The CDR3 extends over 16 amino acids. The CDR3 DNA sequence: TGTGCCACCAGTGACCAGGCAAGCGGGGCACACAATGAGCAGTTCTTC. Its protein product is CATSDQASGAHNEQFF.

In this sample, this clonotype turned up many times. The genes are TRBV27 and TRBJ1-2; the match to TRBD1 covers 10 bases. Trimming cost V 5 bases and J 8 bases; bases outside gene matches: 8. Germline-derived CDR1 and CDR2 are MNHEY and SMNVEV (reference sequence). This CDR3 is 14 amino acids long. In DNA form, the CDR3 reads TGTGCCAGCAGTCCTGGGACAGGGGCGGGGGGCTACACCTTC. Translating it yields CASSPGTGAGGYTF.

This clonotype was detected only a few times. V is TRBV10-3 and J is TRBJ2-2; 7 bases line up with TRBD1. Germline values: CDR1 ENHRY, CDR2 SYGVKD. J was trimmed by 8 bases and V by 3 bases; bases with no gene match: 6. The CDR3 has 14 amino acids. CDR3 in DNA: TGTGCCATCAGTGAAGACAGGGCCGTGGGGGAGCTGTTTTTT. Residues: CAISEDRAVGELFF.

This clonotype has only a few counts. The genes are TRBV7-9 and TRBJ1-1; D is unresolved. The V end was cut by 5 bases, the J end by 6 bases, with 13 bases between. Germline CDR1 is SEHNR and CDR2 is FQNEAQ (reference sequence). The CDR3 is 13 residues long. CDR3 amino acids: CASSPQGPAEAFF. The CDR3 DNA reads TGTGCCAGCAGCCCCCAAGGCCCGGCTGAAGCTTTCTTT.

The chain has TRBV7-2 and TRBJ2-5; 7 bases agree with TRBD1. V lost 6 bases to trimming and J lost 5 bases; unmatched junction nucleotides: 12. This CDR3 is built from 15 residues. Germline V gene data show CDR1 as SGHTA and CDR2 as FQGNSA. The CDR3 bases are TGTGCCAGCAGTTTCGACAGGGTCCCGGTGGAGACCCAGTACTTC. It specifies CASSFDRVPVETQYF.